One sample yielded the 23 T cell receptor beta chains listed below, sequenced in a study of T-cell reconstitution after alpha-beta-depleted transplantation in children. Unique molecular identifiers were used to barcode this TCRbeta library. TCRdb recomputed calls from the PCR reads with MiXCR, one row per CDR3 protein. The table lists some 200,000 distinct CDR3 sequences, around 9.5% of them singletons. The material was PBMCs from the stem cell graft donor, obtained from the stem cell graft. Receptors originate from a human donor who donated a stem cell graft to a child with acute lymphoblastic leukemia.

There are a few counts of this clonotype. The chain couples TRBV6-5 to TRBJ1-5, with D uncertain. Germline CDR1 and CDR2: MNHEY and SVGAGI. The CDR3 length is 17 residues. Trimming shortened V by 4 bases and J by 2 bases, and 18 bases separated the two germline ends. The CDR3 DNA reads as TGTGCCAGCAGTTCCCGTGTCGGATCAAGTGGCAATCAGCCCCAGCATTTT. Amino acids: CASSSRVGSSGNQPQHF.

The V gene is TRBV10-3, the J gene TRBJ2-7, with D unresolved. Trimming pared 2 bases from V and 0 bases from J, leaving 8 bases between. Germline lookup yields CDR1 ENHRY and CDR2 SYGVKD. This CDR3 comprises 14 residues. Here the CDR3 DNA reads TGTGCCATCAGTGAGCTCTTGTCCTCCTACGAGCAGTACTTC. This encodes CAISELLSSYEQYF.

The rearrangement links TRBV6-2 or TRBV6-3 to TRBJ2-2; D remains ambiguous. Germline V gene data show CDR1 as MNHEY and CDR2 as SVGEGT. The CDR3 contains 14 residues. Trimming removed 1 base from V and 7 bases from J, with 10 bases in between. The CDR3 DNA follows: TGTGCCAGCAGTTACTGGGATTCGGTCGGGGAGCTGTTTTTT. It is translated as CASSYWDSVGELFF.

This clonotype was counted only a few times. The chain has TRBV7-9 and TRBJ2-4; 10 nucleotides align to TRBD1. Germline-derived CDR1 and CDR2 are SEHNR and FQNEAQ (reference sequence). The length of the CDR3 is 14 residues. The trim removed 5 bases at V and 12 bases at J, leaving 10 bases unmatched. The CDR3 here is CASSNTTGGASQYF. For the CDR3, the DNA is TGTGCCAGCAGCAATACGACAGGGGGCGCGAGTCAGTACTTC. Variable domain in full (rest from reference TRBV7-9 and TRBJ2-4): DTGVSQNPRHKITKRGQNVTFRCDPISEHNRLYWYRQTLGQGPEFLTYFQNEAQLEKSRLLSDRFSAERPKGSFSTLEIQRTEQGDSAMYLCASSNTTGGASQYFGAGTRLSVL.

The chain combines TRBV10-2 with TRBJ2-3; 11 bases map to TRBD2. Looked up from germline, CDR1 is WSHSY and CDR2 is SAAADI. Trimming at V came to 6 bases and at J to 5 bases, leaving 10 bases not matched to a gene. The CDR3 is 16 residues long. CDR3 nucleotides: TGCGCCAGCAGAAAACTAGCGGGGGCCGGGGGAGATACGCAGTATTTT. This encodes CASRKLAGAGGDTQYF.

This clonotype was observed many times. The gene calls are TRBV28 and TRBJ1-4; perhaps TRBD1 as D (5 bases). The V gene's germline CDR1 is MDHEN and CDR2 SYDVKM. V lost 6 bases to trimming and J lost 4 bases, with 12 bases between them. This CDR3 has 14 amino acids. The CDR3 DNA reads TGTGCCAGCAGCCCCGACAGCTATAATGAAAAACTGTTTTTT. Amino acids: CASSPDSYNEKLFF.

The chain has TRBV4-2 and TRBJ2-7; the D gene is possibly TRBD1 (6 bases). Between the trimmed V and J ends, which lost 0 bases and 2 bases, there was a span of 17 bases. The CDR3 has 17 amino acids. Germline loops: CDR1 LGHNA, CDR2 YNFKEQ. The CDR3 region is CASSQDGAGAFPYEQYF. The CDR3 DNA is TGTGCCAGCAGCCAAGATGGGGCAGGGGCCTTCCCCTACGAGCAGTACTTC.

This clonotype occurred a few times. This rearrangement joins TRBV29-1 to TRBJ1-1; D might be TRBD1 (6 bases). Germline CDR1 SQVTM, CDR2 ANQGSEA. The CDR3 is made up of 13 amino acids. Trimming stripped 5 bases from V and 3 bases from J, with 13 bases between. The CDR3 loop reads CSVNRDGDTEAFF. In nucleotides, the CDR3 is TGCAGCGTTAACAGGGATGGGGACACTGAAGCTTTCTTT.

The V gene is TRBV7-8, the J gene TRBJ2-1; 8 bases match TRBD2. The CDR3 consists of 15 residues. V trimming: 5 bases; J trimming: 6 bases; junction bases outside the gene matches: 9. The germline gives CDR1 SGHVS, CDR2 FQNEAQ. CDR3: CASSPPGGVLNEQFF. CDR3 coding DNA: TGTGCCAGCAGCCCCCCCGGGGGGGTCCTCAATGAGCAGTTCTTC.

A few counts support this clonotype. The rearrangement uses TRBV2 and TRBJ1-2, with a possible D match to TRBD1 (6 bases). The CDR3 is made up of 14 amino acids. V was trimmed by 5 bases and J by 5 bases, leaving 15 bases between them. Germline assignment: CDR1 SNHLY and CDR2 FYNNEI. The CDR3 nucleotides are TGTGCCAGCAGTCAAGGGGGGGGCGAGTATGGCTACACCTTC. Its translation: CASSQGGGEYGYTF. The full variable domain, in which reference TRBV2 and TRBJ1-2 provide the parts outside the CDR3, is EPEVTQTPSHQVTQMGQEVILRCVPISNHLYFYWYRQILGQKVEFLVSFYNNEISEKSEIFDDQFSVERPDGSNFTLKIRSTKLEDSAMYFCASSQGGGEYGYTFGSGTRLTVV.

This clonotype has a count of ten or more. The genes are TRBV5-1 and TRBJ2-2, with 7 bases identical to TRBD1. The CDR3 consists of 14 residues. The junction had 0 bases not matched to a gene; V was cut back by 0 bases and J by 4 bases. Germline V gene data show CDR1 as SGHRS and CDR2 as YFSETQ. CDR3 nucleotide sequence: TGCGCCAGCAGCTTGGGACAGGGCACCGGGGAGCTGTTTTTT. This sequence encodes CASSLGQGTGELFF.

In this sample, this clonotype turned up many times. This chain connects TRBV20-1 to TRBJ2-7; 7 bases map to TRBD1. The CDR3 consists of 14 residues. Germline V gene sequence: CDR1 DFQATT, CDR2 SNEGSKA (reference sequence). V lost 5 bases to trimming and J lost 2 bases; unmatched junction nucleotides: 9. CDR3 in DNA: TGCAGTGCTCCTCAGACAGGGCTGACCTACGAGCAGTACTTC. As protein: CSAPQTGLTYEQYF.

This clonotype was seen at least ten times. The chain links TRBV12-3 or TRBV12-4 to TRBJ2-3; 8 nucleotides match TRBD2. V lost 7 bases and J lost 3; bases outside the gene matches: 12. This CDR3 has 16 residues. CDR3 in DNA: TGTGCCAGCAACCGACGACGGGGGGGTGGGACAGATACGCAGTATTTT. Translation: CASNRRRGGGTDTQYF.

The chain recombines TRBV20-1 with TRBJ1-1; D gene uncertain. Germline CDR1 DFQATT, CDR2 SNEGSKA (reference sequence). The V gene lost 3 bases and the J gene lost 3 bases, with 11 bases spanning the gap. The CDR3 is made up of 13 amino acids. The DNA for the CDR3 is TGCAGTGCTAGTTTTGGTATTGACACTGAAGCTTTCTTT. Protein: CSASFGIDTEAFF.

This clonotype was recorded at least ten times. The rearrangement joins TRBV5-1 to TRBJ2-3; 9 positions match TRBD1. Germline V gene lookup returns CDR1 SGHRS and CDR2 YFSETQ. This CDR3 region has 15 residues. After removal of 4 bases from V and 4 bases from J, the junction contained 7 bases not matched to a gene. CDR3 amino acids: CASSTGQGWADTQYF. The CDR3 DNA is TGCGCCAGCAGCACCGGACAGGGGTGGGCAGATACGCAGTATTTT.

At least ten counts were recorded for this clonotype. This rearrangement joins TRBV3-1 to TRBJ2-3; the match to TRBD2 covers 9 bases. This CDR3 has 15 amino acids. Trimming at V came to 2 bases and at J to 3 bases, leaving 3 bases not matched to a gene. CDR1 is LGHDT, CDR2 YNNKEL, per germline (reference sequence). Written as DNA, the CDR3 is TGTGCCAGCAGCCAACGCGGGGGGGCGACAGATACGCAGTATTTT. It is translated as CASSQRGGATDTQYF.

This clonotype was found many times. This chain uses TRBV5-1 with TRBJ1-1, with D perhaps TRBD1 (5 bases). The CDR3 is 12 residues long. Germline CDR1 is SGHRS and CDR2 is YFSETQ. The germline V and J ends were trimmed by 4 bases and 3 bases, with 7 bases remaining between them. The CDR3: CASSPGDTEAFF. CDR3 coding DNA: TGCGCCAGCAGCCCGGGGGACACTGAAGCTTTCTTT.

This clonotype was observed at least ten times. V gene TRBV14 combines with J gene TRBJ1-1; possibly TRBD1 for D (6 bases). Trimming pared 2 bases from V and 4 bases from J, leaving 11 bases between. Per germline, CDR1 SGHDN and CDR2 FVKESK. The CDR3 runs to 14 residues. CDR3 coding DNA: TGTGCCAGCAGCCAAATCGGGGGCACCACTGAAGCTTTCTTT. Protein sequence: CASSQIGGTTEAFF.

A few counts support this clonotype. The chain is built from TRBV7-9 and TRBJ2-5; 12 bases are shared with TRBD2. The CDR3 sequence is 15 residues long. V was pared by 5 bases and J by 3 bases, with 4 bases of the junction left unmatched. Germline CDR1 reads SEHNR; CDR2 reads FQNEAQ (reference sequence). The CDR3 loop is CASSVTSGGEETQYF. The CDR3 coding sequence is TGTGCCAGCAGCGTGACTAGCGGGGGTGAAGAGACCCAGTACTTC.

This clonotype was observed at least ten times. The CDR3 loop is CASSSSANTEAFF. The CDR3 DNA follows: TGTGCCAGCAGCTCTTCCGCTAACACTGAAGCTTTCTTT. This rearrangement joins TRBV3-1 to TRBJ1-1; D gene uncertain. The ends were cut back, 5 bases at V and 2 bases at J, with 9 bases in the middle. Germline CDR1 and CDR2: LGHDT and YNNKEL (reference sequence). The CDR3 is 13 residues long.

This clonotype was counted ten times or more. V and J are TRBV20-1 and TRBJ2-6; TRBD1 matches at 10 bases. CDR3 length equals 15 residues. V shed 6 bases, J shed 4 bases, and the junction held 6 bases outside the gene matches. Germline V lookup: CDR1 DFQATT, CDR2 SNEGSKA (reference sequence). CDR3 nucleotides: TGCAGTGCGGCGACAGGGGGCGCCGGGGCCAACGTCCTGACTTTC. Translation gives CSAATGGAGANVLTF.

This clonotype showed up many times. V is TRBV3-1 and J is TRBJ2-7; 8 bases fit TRBD1. This CDR3 contains 16 residues. Germline V CDR1 and CDR2: LGHDT, YNNKEL (reference sequence). V lost 1 base to trimming and J lost 2 bases; unmatched junction nucleotides: 7. CDR3 DNA: TGTGCCAGCAGCCAAGGGACAGGGAACTTTCCCTACGAGCAGTACTTC. This sequence encodes CASSQGTGNFPYEQYF.

This chain links TRBV4-3 with TRBJ2-3, with 9 nucleotides matching TRBD1. V lost 0 bases, J lost 5 bases, and 6 bases stayed unmatched. The V gene's germline CDR1 is LGHNA and CDR2 YSLEER. The CDR3 runs to 16 residues. This CDR3 is CASSQDVQGAKDTQYF. The CDR3 nucleotides are TGCGCCAGCAGCCAAGATGTACAGGGGGCTAAAGATACGCAGTATTTT.